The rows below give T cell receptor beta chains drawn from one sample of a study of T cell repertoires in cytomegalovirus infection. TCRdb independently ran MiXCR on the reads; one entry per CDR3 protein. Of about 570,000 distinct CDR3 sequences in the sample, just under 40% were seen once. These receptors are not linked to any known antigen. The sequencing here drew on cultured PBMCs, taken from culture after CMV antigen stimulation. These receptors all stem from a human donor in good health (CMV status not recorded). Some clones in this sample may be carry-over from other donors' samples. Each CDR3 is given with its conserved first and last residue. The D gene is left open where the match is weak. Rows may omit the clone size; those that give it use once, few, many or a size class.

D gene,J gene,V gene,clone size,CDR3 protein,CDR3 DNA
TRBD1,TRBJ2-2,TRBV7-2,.,CARPQGALNTGELFF,TGTGCCAGGCCACAGGGGGCCCTGAACACCGGGGAGCTGTTTTTT
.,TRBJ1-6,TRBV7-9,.,CASSLIAGNSPLHF,TGTGCCAGCAGCTTAATTGCCGGCAATTCACCCCTCCACTTT
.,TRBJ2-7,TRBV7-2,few,CASSLASTLGDEQYF,TGTGCCAGCAGCTTAGCCTCGACTCTAGGCGACGAGCAGTACTTC
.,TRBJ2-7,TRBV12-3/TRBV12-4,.,CASTPSPAVGQYF,TGTGCCAGCACCCCCTCCCCGGCGGTTGGTCAGTACTTC
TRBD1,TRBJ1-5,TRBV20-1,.,CSAKGQGRADQPQHF,TGCAGTGCTAAGGGACAGGGAAGAGCTGATCAGCCCCAGCATTTT
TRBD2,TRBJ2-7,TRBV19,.,CASSATSGTFTGEQYF,TGTGCCAGTAGTGCGACTAGCGGAACCTTTACGGGCGAGCAGTACTTC
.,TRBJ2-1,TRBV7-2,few,CASSLTPHYNEQFF,TGTGCCAGCAGCTTAACACCACACTACAATGAGCAGTTCTTC
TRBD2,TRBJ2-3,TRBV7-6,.,CASSPRVAGEDEDTQYF,TGTGCCAGCAGCCCCCGGGTAGCGGGAGAGGATGAAGATACGCAGTATTTT
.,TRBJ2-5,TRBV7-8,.,CASSPAGGRQETQYF,TGTGCCAGCAGCCCGGCCGGGGGACGTCAAGAGACCCAGTACTTC
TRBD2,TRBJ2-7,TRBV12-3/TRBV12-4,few,CASSFGLAGDEQYF,TGTGCCAGCAGTTTCGGGCTAGCGGGAGACGAGCAGTACTTC
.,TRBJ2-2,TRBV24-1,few,CATSDPRGAGELFF,TGTGCCACCAGTGATCCCAGGGGAGCCGGGGAGCTGTTTTTT
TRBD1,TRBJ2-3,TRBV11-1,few,CASSPDRAADTQYF,TGTGCCAGCAGCCCCGACAGGGCTGCAGATACGCAGTATTTT
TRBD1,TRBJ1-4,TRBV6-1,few,CASSSPLGDSGVKYEKLFF,TGTGCCAGCAGTAGTCCTCTCGGGGACAGCGGAGTAAAGTATGAAAAACTGTTTTTT
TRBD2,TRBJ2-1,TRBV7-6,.,CASSLGRTSGSVDEQFF,TGTGCCAGCAGCTTAGGAAGGACTAGCGGGAGTGTGGATGAGCAGTTCTTC
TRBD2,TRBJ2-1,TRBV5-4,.,CASSREGGAYNEQFF,TGTGCCAGCAGCCGGGAGGGTGGGGCCTACAATGAGCAGTTCTTC
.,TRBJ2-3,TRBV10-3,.,CAISESGTGRTDTQYF,TGTGCCATCAGTGAGTCGGGAACAGGCCGCACAGATACGCAGTATTTT
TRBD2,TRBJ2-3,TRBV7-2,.,CASSLSSGRVGTQYF,TGTGCCAGCAGCTTATCTAGCGGGAGGGTTGGTACGCAGTATTTT
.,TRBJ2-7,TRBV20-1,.,CSARNVQGGHSYEQYF,TGCAGTGCTAGAAACGTACAGGGGGGGCACTCCTACGAGCAGTACTTC
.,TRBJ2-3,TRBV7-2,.,CASSFRGTTREDTQYF,TGTGCCAGCAGCTTTAGGGGGACAACGCGGGAAGATACGCAGTATTTT
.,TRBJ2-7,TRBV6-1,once,CASSAGVLSSYEQYF,TGTGCCAGCAGTGCCGGGGTTTTGAGCTCCTACGAGCAGTACTTC
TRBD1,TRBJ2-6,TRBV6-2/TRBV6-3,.,CASSRTGAGANVLTF,TGTGCCAGCAGCCGGACAGGGGCTGGGGCCAACGTCCTGACTTTC
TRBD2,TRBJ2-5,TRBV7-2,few,CASSSGLAGGTQYF,TGTGCCAGCAGCTCGGGACTAGCGGGGGGGACCCAGTACTTC
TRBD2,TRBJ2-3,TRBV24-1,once,CATSDSETSADTQYF,TGTGCCACCAGTGACTCGGAGACTAGCGCAGATACGCAGTATTTT
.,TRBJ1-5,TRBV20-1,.,CSALPRLSNQPQHF,TGCAGTGCTCTCCCCCGACTTAGCAATCAGCCCCAGCATTTT
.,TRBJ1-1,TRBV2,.,CASSDKSRTTEAFF,TGTGCCAGCAGTGATAAGTCGAGAACCACTGAAGCTTTCTTT
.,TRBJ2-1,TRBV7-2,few,CASSFRSMNEQFF,TGTGCCAGCAGCTTCAGGAGTATGAATGAGCAGTTCTTC
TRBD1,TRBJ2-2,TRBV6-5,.,CASSLHGTGHTGELFF,TGTGCCAGCAGCCTCCACGGGACAGGCCACACCGGGGAGCTGTTTTTT
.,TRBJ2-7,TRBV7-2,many,CASSFGDYEQYF,TGTGCCAGCAGCTTCGGAGACTACGAGCAGTACTTC
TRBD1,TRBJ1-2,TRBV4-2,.,CASSLPTGANYGYTF,TGTGCCAGCAGCCTTCCGACAGGGGCGAACTATGGCTACACCTTC
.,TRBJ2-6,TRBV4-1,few,CASSQELGVGANVLTF,TGCGCCAGCAGCCAAGAACTGGGAGTAGGGGCCAACGTCCTGACTTTC
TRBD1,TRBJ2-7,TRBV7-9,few,CASSLIPGQGAHEQYF,TGTGCCAGCAGCTTAATACCGGGACAGGGGGCCCACGAGCAGTACTTC
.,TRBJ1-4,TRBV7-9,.,CASSNPWPGREKLFF,TGTGCCAGCAGCAATCCGTGGCCAGGTCGTGAAAAACTGTTTTTT
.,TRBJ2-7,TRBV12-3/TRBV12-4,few,CASRVGGEYEQYF,TGTGCCAGCAGGGTTGGCGGGGAGTACGAGCAGTACTTC
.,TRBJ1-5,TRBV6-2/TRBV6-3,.,CASISVNSNQPQHF,TGTGCCAGCATCTCGGTGAATAGCAATCAGCCCCAGCATTTT
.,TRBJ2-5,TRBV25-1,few,CAISYRVNETQYF,TGTGCCATTTCATACAGGGTTAACGAGACCCAGTACTTC
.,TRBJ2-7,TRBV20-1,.,CSARMQGGIYEQYF,TGCAGTGCTAGAATGCAGGGGGGTATCTACGAGCAGTACTTC
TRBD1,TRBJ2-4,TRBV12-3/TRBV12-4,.,CASSSSTGQGASGIQYF,TGTGCCAGCAGCTCCAGCACCGGACAGGGGGCTAGCGGCATTCAGTACTTC
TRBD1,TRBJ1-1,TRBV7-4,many,CASSLLRSSKEGGQMNTEAFF,TGTGCCAGCAGCTTACTCCGATCTTCTAAAGAGGGGGGACAGATGAACACTGAAGCTTTCTTT
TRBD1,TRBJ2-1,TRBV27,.,CASAYRGQVEQFF,TGTGCCAGCGCCTACAGGGGGCAAGTTGAGCAGTTCTTC
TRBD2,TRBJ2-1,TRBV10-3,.,CAISELARDEQFF,TGTGCCATCAGTGAACTAGCGAGGGATGAGCAGTTCTTC
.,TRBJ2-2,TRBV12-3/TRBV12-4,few,CASWAIGELFF,TGTGCCAGCTGGGCAATCGGGGAGCTGTTTTTT